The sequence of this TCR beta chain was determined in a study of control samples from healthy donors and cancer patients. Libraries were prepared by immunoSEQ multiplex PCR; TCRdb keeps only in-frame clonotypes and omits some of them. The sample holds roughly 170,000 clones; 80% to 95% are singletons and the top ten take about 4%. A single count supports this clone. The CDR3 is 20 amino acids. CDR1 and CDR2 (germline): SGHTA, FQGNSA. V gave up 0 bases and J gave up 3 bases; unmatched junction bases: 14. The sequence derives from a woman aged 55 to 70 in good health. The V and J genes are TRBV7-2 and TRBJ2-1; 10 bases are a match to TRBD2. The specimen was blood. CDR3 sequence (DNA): TGTGCCAGCAGCTTAGCTCTTCCCCAAAGCGGGGGGGCAAACTACAATGAGCAGTTCTTC. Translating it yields CASSLALPQSGGANYNEQFF. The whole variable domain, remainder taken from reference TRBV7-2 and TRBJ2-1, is GAGVSQSPSNKVTEKGKDVELRCDPISGHTALYWYRQSLGQGLEFLIYFQGNSAPDKSGLPSDRFSAERTGGSVSTLTIQRTQQEDSAVYLCASSLALPQSGGANYNEQFFGPGTRLTVL.